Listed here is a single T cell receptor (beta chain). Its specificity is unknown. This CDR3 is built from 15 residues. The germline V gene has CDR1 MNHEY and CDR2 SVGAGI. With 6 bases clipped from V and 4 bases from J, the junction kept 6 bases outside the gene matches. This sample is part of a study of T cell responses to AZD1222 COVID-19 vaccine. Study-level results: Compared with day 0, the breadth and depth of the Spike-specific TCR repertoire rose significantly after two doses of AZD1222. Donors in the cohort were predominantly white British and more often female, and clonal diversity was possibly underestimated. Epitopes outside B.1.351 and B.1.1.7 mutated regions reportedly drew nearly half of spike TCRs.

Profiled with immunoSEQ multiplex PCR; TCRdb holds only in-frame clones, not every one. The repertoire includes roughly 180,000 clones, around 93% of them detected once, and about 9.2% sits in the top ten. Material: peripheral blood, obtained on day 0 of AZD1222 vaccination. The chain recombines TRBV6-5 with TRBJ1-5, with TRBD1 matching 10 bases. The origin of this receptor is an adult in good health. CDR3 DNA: TGTGCCAGCAGGACCGACAGGGGGCCTAATCAGCCCCAGCATTTT. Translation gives CASRTDRGPNQPQHF.